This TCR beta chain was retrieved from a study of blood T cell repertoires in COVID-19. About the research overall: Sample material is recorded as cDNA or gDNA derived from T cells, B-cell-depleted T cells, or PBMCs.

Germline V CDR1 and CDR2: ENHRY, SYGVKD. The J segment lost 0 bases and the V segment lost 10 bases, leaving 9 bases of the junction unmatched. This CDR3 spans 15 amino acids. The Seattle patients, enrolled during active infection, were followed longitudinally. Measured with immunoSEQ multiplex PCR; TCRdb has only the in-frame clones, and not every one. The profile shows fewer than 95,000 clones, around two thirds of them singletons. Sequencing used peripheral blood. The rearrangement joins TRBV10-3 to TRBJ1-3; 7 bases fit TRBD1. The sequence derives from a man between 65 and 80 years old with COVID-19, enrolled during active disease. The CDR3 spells CATRTGDLSGNTIYF. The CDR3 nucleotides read TGTGCCACCCGGACAGGAGACCTCTCTGGAAACACCATATATTTT.